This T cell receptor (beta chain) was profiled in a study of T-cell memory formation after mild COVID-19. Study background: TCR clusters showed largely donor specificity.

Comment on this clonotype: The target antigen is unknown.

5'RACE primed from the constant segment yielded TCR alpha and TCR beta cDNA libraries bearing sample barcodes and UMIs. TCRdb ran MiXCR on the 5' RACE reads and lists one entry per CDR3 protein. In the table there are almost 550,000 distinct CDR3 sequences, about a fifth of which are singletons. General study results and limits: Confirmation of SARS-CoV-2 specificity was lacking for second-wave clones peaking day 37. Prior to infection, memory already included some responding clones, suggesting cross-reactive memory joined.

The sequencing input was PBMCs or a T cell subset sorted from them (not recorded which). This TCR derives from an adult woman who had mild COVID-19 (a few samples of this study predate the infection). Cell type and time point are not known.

Here the CDR3 DNA reads TGTGCCAGCAGCCAAGACTCAGGGTACCTATCCTACGAGCAGTACTTC. It is translated as CASSQDSGYLSYEQYF. The chain carries TRBV4-2 and TRBJ2-7; D possibly corresponds to TRBD1 (5 bases). Per the germline V gene, CDR1 is LGHNA and CDR2 is YNFKEQ. The ends were cut back, 0 bases at V and 1 base at J, with 13 bases in the middle. The length of the CDR3 is 16 residues.